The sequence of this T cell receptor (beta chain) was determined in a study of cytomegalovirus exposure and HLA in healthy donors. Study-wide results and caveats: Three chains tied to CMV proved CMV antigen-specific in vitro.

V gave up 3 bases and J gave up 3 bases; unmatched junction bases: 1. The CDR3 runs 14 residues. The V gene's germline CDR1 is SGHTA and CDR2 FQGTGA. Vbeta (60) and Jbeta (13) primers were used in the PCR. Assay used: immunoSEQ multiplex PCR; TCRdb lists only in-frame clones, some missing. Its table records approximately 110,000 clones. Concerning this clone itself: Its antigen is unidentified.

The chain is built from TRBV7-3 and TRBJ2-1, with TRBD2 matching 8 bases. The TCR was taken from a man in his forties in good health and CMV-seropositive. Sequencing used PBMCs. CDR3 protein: CASSFTSGYNEQFF. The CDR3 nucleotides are TGTGCCAGCAGCTTCACTAGCGGCTACAATGAGCAGTTCTTC.